This T cell receptor (beta chain) was sequenced in a study of somatic mutations in cytotoxic T cells in rheumatoid arthritis. Study-level results: Healthy controls did not share the age-linked increase in CD8+ clonality seen in rheumatoid arthritis patients.

Concerning this clone: What it binds is unknown.

Measured with immunoSEQ multiplex PCR; TCRdb has only the in-frame clones, and not every one. The sample records some 20,000 clones, 70% to 75% being singletons. Germline V CDR1 and CDR2: SGHTS, YDEGEE. CDR3 size: 13 residues. V lost 6 bases and J lost 2; bases outside the gene matches: 4. The chain combines TRBV5-8 with TRBJ2-7; 8 bases are a match to TRBD1. Sequenced input: CD8+ T cells sorted from blood. The clonotype was recovered from a woman aged 55-70 years in good health. This chain's CDR3 is CASTGDRTYEQYF. The CDR3 DNA reads as TGTGCCAGCACCGGGGACAGGACCTACGAGCAGTACTTC. The complete variable domain, with remaining parts taken from reference TRBV5-8 and TRBJ2-7, reads EAGVTQSPTHLIKTRGQQATLRCSPISGHTSVYWYQQALGLGLQFLLWYDEGEERNRGNFPPRFSGRQFPNYSSELNVNALELEDSALYLCASTGDRTYEQYFGPGTRLTVT.